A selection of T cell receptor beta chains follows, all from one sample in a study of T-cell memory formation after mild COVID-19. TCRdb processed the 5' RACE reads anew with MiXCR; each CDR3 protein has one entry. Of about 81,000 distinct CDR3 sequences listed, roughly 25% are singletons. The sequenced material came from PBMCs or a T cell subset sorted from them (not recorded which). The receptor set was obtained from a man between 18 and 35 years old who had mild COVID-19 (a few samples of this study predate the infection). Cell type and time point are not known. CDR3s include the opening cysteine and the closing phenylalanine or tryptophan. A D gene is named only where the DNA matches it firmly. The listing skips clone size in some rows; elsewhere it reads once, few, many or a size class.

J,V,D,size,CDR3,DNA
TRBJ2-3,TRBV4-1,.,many,CASSPPGTDTQYF,TGCGCCAGCAGCCCCCCGGGCACAGATACGCAGTATTTT
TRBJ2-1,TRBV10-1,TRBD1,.,CASSESPGTGGTPGQFF,TGCGCCAGCAGTGAGTCCCCTGGGACAGGGGGAACCCCTGGGCAGTTCTTC
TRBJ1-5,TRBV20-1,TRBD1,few,CSARRTGGWSNQPQHF,TGCAGTGCTAGACGGACAGGGGGCTGGAGCAATCAGCCCCAGCATTTT
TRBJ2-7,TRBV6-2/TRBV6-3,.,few,CASSYSGRAYEQYF,TGTGCCAGCAGTTACTCGGGCAGAGCCTACGAGCAGTACTTC
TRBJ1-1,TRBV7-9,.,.,CASSPIPTKEAFF,TGTGCCAGCAGCCCTATTCCGACCAAGGAAGCTTTCTTT
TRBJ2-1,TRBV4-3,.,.,CASSQEAGQHNEQFF,TGCGCCAGCAGCCAAGAGGCGGGACAGCACAATGAGCAGTTCTTC
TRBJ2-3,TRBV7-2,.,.,CASSLPQGTDTQYF,TGTGCCAGCAGCTTACCGCAGGGGACAGATACGCAGTATTTT
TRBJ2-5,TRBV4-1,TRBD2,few,CASSQDAASGYQETQYF,TGCGCCAGCAGCCAAGATGCGGCTAGCGGGTACCAAGAGACCCAGTACTTC
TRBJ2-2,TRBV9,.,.,CASSSPRWGPTNTGELFF,TGTGCCAGCAGCTCCCCCAGGTGGGGCCCTACGAACACCGGGGAGCTGTTTTTT
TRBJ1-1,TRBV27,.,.,CASSPTNTEAFF,TGTGCCAGCAGTCCCACGAACACTGAAGCTTTCTTT
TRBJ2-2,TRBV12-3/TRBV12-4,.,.,CASSWTWRVGELFF,TGTGCCAGCAGTTGGACCTGGAGGGTCGGGGAGCTGTTTTTT
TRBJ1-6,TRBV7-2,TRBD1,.,CASSRDRGQRNSPLHF,TGTGCCAGCAGCAGGGACAGGGGACAGAGAAATTCACCCCTCCACTTT
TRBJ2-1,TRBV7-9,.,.,CASSRAGTLNNEQFF,TGTGCCAGCAGCCGCGCCGGGACTTTAAACAATGAGCAGTTCTTC
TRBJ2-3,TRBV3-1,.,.,CASSQDAGSLDTQYF,TGTGCCAGCAGCCAAGACGCAGGGAGTTTAGATACGCAGTATTTT
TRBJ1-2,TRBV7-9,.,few,CASSLAGSYGYTF,TGTGCCAGCAGCTTAGCTGGCAGCTATGGCTACACCTTC
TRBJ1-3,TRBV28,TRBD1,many,CASSDRGLSGNTIYF,TGTGCCAGCAGTGACAGGGGGCTCTCTGGAAACACCATATATTTT
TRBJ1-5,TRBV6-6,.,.,CASSGPAQPQHF,TGTGCCAGCAGTGGGCCGGCTCAGCCCCAGCATTTT
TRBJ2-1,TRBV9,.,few,CASSPRTVDEQFF,TGTGCCAGCAGCCCCCGGACAGTAGATGAGCAGTTCTTC
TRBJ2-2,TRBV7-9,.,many,CASSLRYGDGELFF,TGTGCCAGCAGCTTAAGATACGGCGACGGGGAGCTGTTTTTT
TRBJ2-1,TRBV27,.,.,CASGATAAGAEQFF,TGTGCCAGCGGCGCCACGGCCGCTGGGGCTGAGCAGTTCTTC
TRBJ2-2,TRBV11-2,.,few,CASCSPAGELFF,TGTGCCAGCTGTAGTCCGGCCGGGGAGCTGTTTTTT
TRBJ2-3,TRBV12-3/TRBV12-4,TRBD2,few,CASRPERGGVRDTQYF,TGTGCCAGCAGGCCAGAGCGGGGGGGCGTTCGAGATACGCAGTATTTT
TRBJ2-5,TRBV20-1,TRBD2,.,CSASGSASGGNRVETQYF,TGCAGTGCTAGCGGGTCGGCTAGCGGGGGGAATCGGGTAGAGACCCAGTACTTC
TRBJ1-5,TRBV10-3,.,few,CAISERQTISNQPQHF,TGTGCCATCAGTGAAAGGCAAACTATTAGCAATCAGCCCCAGCATTTT
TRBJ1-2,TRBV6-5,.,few,CASSYGASYYGYTF,TGTGCCAGCAGTTATGGAGCTTCGTACTATGGCTACACCTTC
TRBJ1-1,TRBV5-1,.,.,CASSPTRATEAFF,TGCGCCAGCAGCCCAACCCGGGCAACTGAAGCTTTCTTT
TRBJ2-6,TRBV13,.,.,CASSSTDSGANVLTF,TGTGCCAGCAGCTCCACAGACTCTGGGGCCAACGTCCTGACTTTC
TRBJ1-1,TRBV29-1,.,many,CSVVVLGRAFF,TGCAGCGTTGTCGTACTCGGACGGGCTTTCTTT
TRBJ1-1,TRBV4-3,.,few,CASSQDRILNTEAFF,TGCGCCAGCAGCCAAGACAGAATCCTGAACACTGAAGCTTTCTTT
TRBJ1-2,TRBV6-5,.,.,CASSYRRVANYGYTF,TGTGCCAGCAGTTACCGCAGGGTTGCTAACTATGGCTACACCTTC
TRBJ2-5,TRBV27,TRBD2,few,CASSPTSGGGETQYF,TGTGCCAGCAGTCCGACTAGCGGGGGCGGCGAGACCCAGTACTTC
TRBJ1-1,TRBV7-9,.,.,CASSLECLVTGNTEAFF,TGTGCCAGCAGCTTAGAGTGTTTGGTCACAGGGAACACTGAAGCTTTCTTT
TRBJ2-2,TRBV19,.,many,CASSRYRDSTGELFF,TGTGCCAGTAGCAGATACCGGGACTCCACCGGGGAGCTGTTTTTT
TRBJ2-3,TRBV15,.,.,CATSRDRGPGAQYF,TGTGCCACCAGCAGAGATCGAGGACCGGGGGCGCAGTATTTT
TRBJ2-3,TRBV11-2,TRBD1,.,CASSLGGTGIDTQYF,TGTGCCAGCAGCTTAGGGGGGACAGGGATAGATACGCAGTATTTT
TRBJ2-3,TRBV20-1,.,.,CSASDREGTDTQYF,TGCAGTGCTTCGGACAGGGAGGGGACAGATACGCAGTATTTT
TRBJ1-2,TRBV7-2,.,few,CASSLRLGNYGYTF,TGTGCCAGCAGCTTAAGGCTGGGCAACTATGGCTACACCTTC
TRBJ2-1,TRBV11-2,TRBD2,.,CASSPGGASGGSSSYNEQFF,TGTGCCAGCAGCCCGGGAGGGGCTAGCGGGGGGTCCAGCTCCTACAATGAGCAGTTCTTC
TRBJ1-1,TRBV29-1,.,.,CSALGSEAFF,TGCAGCGCGCTGGGCAGTGAAGCTTTCTTT
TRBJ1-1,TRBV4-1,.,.,CASSPGTWTEAFF,TGCGCCAGCAGCCCAGGGACGTGGACTGAAGCTTTCTTT
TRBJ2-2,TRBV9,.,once,CASSVDVTGELFF,TGTGCCAGCAGCGTAGATGTCACCGGGGAGCTGTTTTTT
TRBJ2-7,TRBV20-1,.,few,CSAAGAGYYEQYF,TGCAGTGCTGCAGGAGCCGGCTACTACGAGCAGTACTTC
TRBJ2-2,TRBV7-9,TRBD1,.,CASSDRTDRGNTGELFF,TGTGCCAGCAGCGACCGGACGGACAGGGGGAACACCGGGGAGCTGTTTTTT
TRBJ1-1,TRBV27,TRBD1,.,CASSLSGTGAFEAFF,TGTGCCAGCAGTTTATCCGGGACAGGGGCCTTTGAAGCTTTCTTT
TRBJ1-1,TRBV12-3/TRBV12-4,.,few,CASSLARGGRTEAFF,TGTGCCAGCAGTTTAGCCCGGGGCGGTCGGACTGAAGCTTTCTTT
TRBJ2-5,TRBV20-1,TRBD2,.,CSARDYLAGAQETQYF,TGCAGTGCTAGAGACTATCTAGCGGGGGCACAAGAGACCCAGTACTTC
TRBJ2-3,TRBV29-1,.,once,CSVESPERGTDTQYF,TGCAGCGTTGAATCCCCCGAACGGGGGACAGATACGCAGTATTTT
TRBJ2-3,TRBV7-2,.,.,CASSFGYGRNTDTQYF,TGTGCCAGCAGCTTTGGGTATGGCAGGAACACAGATACGCAGTATTTT
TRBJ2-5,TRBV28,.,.,CASRPPSTGETQYF,TGTGCCAGCAGACCTCCTAGCACTGGGGAGACCCAGTACTTC
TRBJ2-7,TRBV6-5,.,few,CASSYLRSSYEQYF,TGTGCCAGCAGTTACTTGCGGAGCTCCTACGAGCAGTACTTC
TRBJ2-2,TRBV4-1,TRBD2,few,CASSPSGGPGELFF,TGCGCCAGCAGCCCATCGGGGGGGCCCGGGGAGCTGTTTTTT
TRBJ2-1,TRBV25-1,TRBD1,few,CASSHGQGGNEQFF,TGTGCCAGCAGTCATGGACAGGGAGGCAATGAGCAGTTCTTC
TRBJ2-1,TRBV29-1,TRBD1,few,CSVDPFFGTVENEQFF,TGCAGCGTTGACCCCTTTTTCGGGACAGTAGAAAATGAGCAGTTCTTC
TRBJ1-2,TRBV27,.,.,CASSFGSTGYGYTF,TGTGCCAGCAGTTTTGGATCAACAGGGTATGGCTACACCTTC